A single sample gave rise to the 17 T cell receptor beta chains below, sequenced in a study. From the 5' RACE reads, TCRdb called clonotypes with MiXCR, one entry per CDR3 protein. The sample lists about 54,000 distinct CDR3 sequences, 15% to 20% occurring once. Specimen: naive CD4+ T cells sorted from blood. As for subset: naive CD4+ T cells, CD4+CD45RA+CD25-. The source of these receptors is a female donor with breast cancer.

About this clonotype: A much larger clone differs from this one at a single base, so this may be a read error. This chain connects TRBV12-3 or TRBV12-4 to TRBJ2-3; no firm D call. The CDR3 covers 13 residues. CDR3 amino acids: CASSLDSTETQYF. DNA of the CDR3: TGTGCCAGCAGTTTAGACAGCACAGAGACGCAGTATTTT.

V gene TRBV7-6 combines with J gene TRBJ2-7; either TRBD1 or TRBD2 may fit D (5 bases each). CDR1 is SGHVS, CDR2 FNYEAQ, per germline. V was shortened by 5 bases and J by 7 bases, with 12 bases between the two germline ends. This CDR3 comprises 12 residues. The CDR3 loop reads CASSATGGEQYF. Here the CDR3 DNA reads TGTGCCAGCAGCGCAACAGGCGGGGAGCAGTACTTC.

This clonotype turned up a few times. This chain connects TRBV28 to TRBJ1-6; D remains unclear. This CDR3 has 14 residues. Trimming took 10 bases from V and 11 from J, leaving 21 bases between them. Germline V lookup: CDR1 MDHEN, CDR2 SYDVKM. CDR3 nucleotide sequence: TGTGCCACCAGAAAGGACTCGGTCCCAACACCCCTCCACTTT. This encodes CATRKDSVPTPLHF. Full variable domain (outside the CDR3, taken from reference TRBV28 and TRBJ1-6): DVKVTQSSRYLVKRTGEKVFLECVQDMDHENMFWYRQDPGLGLRLIYFSYDVKMKEKGDIPEGYSVSREKKERFSLILESASTNQTSMYLCATRKDSVPTPLHFGNGTRLTVT.

This clonotype was observed a handful of times. The chain links TRBV15 to TRBJ2-7; 8 bases fit TRBD2. This CDR3 comprises 15 residues. Germline loops: CDR1 LNHNV, CDR2 YYDKDF (reference sequence). The junction had 4 bases not matched to a gene; V was cut back by 1 base and J by 2 bases. The CDR3 DNA is TGTGCCACCAGCAGAGTGGAAGCGGGAGCCTACGAGCAGTACTTC. Translation gives CATSRVEAGAYEQYF.

The V gene is TRBV6-5, the J gene TRBJ1-6; D uncertain. CDR3 length: 13 residues. The V gene lost 7 bases and the J gene lost 7 bases, with 11 bases spanning the gap. The germline V gene encodes CDR1 MNHEY and CDR2 SVGAGI. The CDR3 sequence: CASMGPPNSPLHF. CDR3 nucleotides: TGTGCCAGCATGGGCCCCCCGAATTCACCCCTCCACTTT.

The V gene is TRBV6-1, the J gene TRBJ1-6, with D unresolved. This CDR3 contains 15 residues. The germline V and J ends were trimmed by 3 bases and 0 bases, with 6 bases remaining between them. Germline V gives CDR1 MNHNS, CDR2 SASEGT. The CDR3 bases are TGTGCCAGCAGTGACAGGAACTCCTATAATTCACCCCTCCACTTT. It specifies CASSDRNSYNSPLHF.

The gene calls are TRBV15 and TRBJ1-2, with D unresolved. The germline gives CDR1 LNHNV, CDR2 YYDKDF (reference sequence). V shed 0 bases and J shed 9 bases, with 20 bases lying between them. The CDR3 sequence is 16 residues long. Here the CDR3 DNA reads TGTGCCACCAGCAGAGATCGGGCGTCAACGGGTGGCAGCTACACCTTC. Its protein is CATSRDRASTGGSYTF. The full variable domain, completed using reference TRBV15 and TRBJ1-2, is DAMVIQNPRYQVTQFGKPVTLSCSQTLNHNVMYWYQQKSSQAPKLLFHYYDKDFNNEADTPDNFQSRRPNTSFCFLDIRSPGLGDTAMYLCATSRDRASTGGSYTFGSGTRLTVV.

This clonotype was picked up a small number of times. CDR3 sequence: CASSPWGLAGRFEQYF. Here the CDR3 DNA reads TGTGCCAGCTCACCATGGGGACTAGCGGGAAGGTTCGAGCAGTACTTC. The chain combines TRBV18 with TRBJ2-7; 13 nucleotides line up with TRBD2. CDR3 length: 16 residues. Germline CDR1 reads KGHSH; CDR2 reads LQKENI. Trimming at V came to 2 bases and at J to 6 bases, leaving 7 bases not matched to a gene.

This sequence joins TRBV2 and TRBJ2-5, with D perhaps assigned TRBD1 or TRBD2 (5 bases each). Germline-derived CDR1 and CDR2 are SNHLY and FYNNEI. Trimming removed 3 bases at V and 3 bases at J, with 17 bases between. The CDR3 is made up of 16 amino acids. The CDR3 bases are TGTGCCAGCAGTGACCCCCGGGGCCGAAGGGAAGAGACCCAGTACTTC. It is translated as CASSDPRGRREETQYF.

The chain links TRBV6-6 to TRBJ2-2; possibly TRBD1 for D (6 bases). The CDR3 contains 14 residues. Trimming pared 7 bases from V and 3 bases from J, leaving 12 bases between. The germline V gene has CDR1 MNHNY and CDR2 SVGAGI (reference sequence). CDR3 sequence reads: CASTQGTYTGELFF. The CDR3 nucleotides are TGTGCCAGCACCCAAGGGACATACACCGGGGAGCTGTTTTTT.

The rearrangement joins TRBV28 to TRBJ2-7; D is unresolved. CDR1 and CDR2 (germline): MDHEN, SYDVKM. V lost 8 bases and J lost 0, with 11 bases in between. The CDR3 runs 13 residues. CDR3 protein: CASLSLSSYEQYF. The DNA for the CDR3 is TGTGCCAGCTTATCTCTCAGCTCCTACGAGCAGTACTTC.

This clonotype was seen more than once but under ten times. The chain has TRBV5-1 and TRBJ2-6; D not certain. Germline V gene sequence: CDR1 SGHRS, CDR2 YFSETQ. There are 13 residues in the CDR3. Trimming removed 4 bases from V and 0 bases from J, with 2 bases in between. The CDR3 here is CASSHSGANVLTF. As DNA, the CDR3 is TGCGCCAGCAGCCACTCTGGGGCCAACGTCCTGACTTTC.

V gene TRBV21-1 combines with J gene TRBJ2-7; TRBD2, the D gene given by the table, was not confirmed from the DNA. TRBV21-1 is a recognized pseudogene. The length of the CDR3 is 13 residues. CDR3 sequence: CASSNHRLPEQYF. The CDR3 DNA reads as TGTGCCAGCAGCAATCATCGACTCCCCGAGCAGTACTTC.

This rearrangement joins TRBV12-3 or TRBV12-4 to TRBJ2-4; the D is unclear. Deletions cut 8 bases from V and 0 bases from J, with 17 bases between. The CDR3 covers 16 residues. The CDR3: CASRPDSSRAKNIQYF. The CDR3 DNA reads TGTGCCAGCCGACCTGACTCCAGCCGAGCCAAAAACATTCAGTACTTC.

The chain has TRBV7-3 and TRBJ2-3; 15 bases are shared with TRBD2. Germline CDR1 is SGHTA and CDR2 is FQGTGA. V lost 4 bases, J lost 5 bases, and 4 bases stayed unmatched. The CDR3 length is 16 residues. The CDR3 nucleotides are TGTGCCAGCAGCTCTGGACTAGCGGGAGGGGAAGATACGCAGTATTTT. Its translation is CASSSGLAGGEDTQYF. The whole variable domain, filled in from reference TRBV7-3 and TRBJ2-3, reads GAGVSQTPSNKVTEKGKYVELRCDPISGHTALYWYRQSLGQGPEFLIYFQGTGAADDSGLPNDRFFAVRPEGSVSTLKIQRTERGDSAVYLCASSSGLAGGEDTQYFGPGTRLTVL.

On this clonotype itself: A much larger clone lies a single base off, so this may be a read error. The chain joins TRBV5-1 to TRBJ2-1; 8 bases align to TRBD2. Trimming cost V 4 bases and J 9 bases; bases outside gene matches: 9. CDR1 and CDR2 (germline): SGHRS, YFSETQ. The CDR3 loop spans 14 amino acids. DNA for the CDR3: TGCGCCAGCAGCGGGTGGACTAGCCCTCCTGAGCAGTTCTTC. Translated, it gives CASSGWTSPPEQFF. The full variable domain, its missing parts supplied by reference TRBV5-1 and TRBJ2-1, is KAGVTQTPRYLIKTRGQQVTLSCSPISGHRSVSWYQQTPGQGLQFLFEYFSETQRNKGNFPGRFSGRQFSNSRSEMNVSTLELGDSALYLCASSGWTSPPEQFFGPGTRLTVL.

This clonotype was counted at least ten times. The chain combines TRBV12-3 or TRBV12-4 with TRBJ2-1, with TRBD2 matching 10 bases. Losses at the gene ends were 5 bases for V and 9 bases for J; bases not matched to a gene: 7. This CDR3 contains 14 residues. The CDR3 sequence is CASSRLAGSSEQFF. The CDR3 DNA is TGTGCCAGCAGTAGACTAGCGGGTTCGTCTGAGCAGTTCTTC.